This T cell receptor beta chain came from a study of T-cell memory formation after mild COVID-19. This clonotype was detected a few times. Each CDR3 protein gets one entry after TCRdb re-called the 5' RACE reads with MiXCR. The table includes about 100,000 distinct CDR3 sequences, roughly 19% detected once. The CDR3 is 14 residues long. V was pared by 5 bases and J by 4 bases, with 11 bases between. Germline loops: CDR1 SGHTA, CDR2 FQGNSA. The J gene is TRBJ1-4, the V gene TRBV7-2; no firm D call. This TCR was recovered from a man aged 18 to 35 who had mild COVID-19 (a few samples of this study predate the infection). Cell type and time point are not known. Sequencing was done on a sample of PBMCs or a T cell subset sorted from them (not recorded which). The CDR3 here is CASSRAGGNEKLFF. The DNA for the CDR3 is TGTGCCAGCAGCCGGGCGGGAGGTAATGAAAAACTGTTTTTT. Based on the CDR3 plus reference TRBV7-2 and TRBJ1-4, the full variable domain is GAGVSQSPSNKVTEKGKDVELRCDPISGHTALYWYRQSLGQGLEFLIYFQGNSAPDKSGLPSDRFSAERTGGSVSTLTIQRTQQEDSAVYLCASSRAGGNEKLFFGSGTQLSVL.